This T cell receptor (beta chain) was observed in a study of OX40 agonist ivuxolimab in advanced cancers. Looking at the study overall: Dose-escalation subjects each had hepatocellular carcinoma, melanoma, renal cell or head and neck cancer. Findings and limits, study-wide: Partial responders treated at 0.1-3.0 mg/kg exhibited clonal expansion among the lowest measured. The average count of expanded clones was higher among CD8+ T cells than among CD4+.

As regards this clone: What it binds is not known.

Drawing of blood for sampling happened at baseline, at cycle 4 day 1, and at cycle 7 day 1. The CDR3 is 15 amino acids. The V gene end was trimmed by 1 base and the J gene end by 5 bases; junction bases not matched to a gene: 2. Germline V gene sequence: CDR1 KGHSH, CDR2 LQKENI. The method was immunoSEQ multiplex PCR; TCRdb's version includes in-frame clones alone and lacks a portion of them. The data show more than 50,000 clones, with 75% to 85% seen just once and less than 2.5% held by the top ten. This receptor was taken from an adult with an advanced solid tumor such as melanoma, head and neck, liver or kidney cancer. The V and J genes are TRBV18 and TRBJ2-2; 9 nucleotides agree with TRBD2. Sequences were derived from CD4+ or CD8+ T cells sorted from blood, sampled in a trial of the OX40 agonist ivuxolimab. The CDR3: CASSPLSGRTGELFF. The DNA of the CDR3 is TGTGCCAGCTCACCACTGAGCGGGAGGACCGGGGAGCTGTTTTTT.